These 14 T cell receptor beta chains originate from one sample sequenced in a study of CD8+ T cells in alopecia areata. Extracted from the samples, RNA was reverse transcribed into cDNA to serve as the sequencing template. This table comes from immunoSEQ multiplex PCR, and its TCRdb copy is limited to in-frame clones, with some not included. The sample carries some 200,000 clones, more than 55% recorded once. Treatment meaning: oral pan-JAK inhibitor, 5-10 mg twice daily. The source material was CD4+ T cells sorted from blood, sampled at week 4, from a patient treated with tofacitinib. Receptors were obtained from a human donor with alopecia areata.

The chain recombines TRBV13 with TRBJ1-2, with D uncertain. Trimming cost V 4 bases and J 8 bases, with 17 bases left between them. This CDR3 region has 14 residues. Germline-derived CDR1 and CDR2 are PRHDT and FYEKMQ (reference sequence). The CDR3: CASSSNMGFEGYTF. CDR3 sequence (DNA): TGTGCCAGCAGCTCGAACATGGGGTTTGAGGGCTACACCTTC.

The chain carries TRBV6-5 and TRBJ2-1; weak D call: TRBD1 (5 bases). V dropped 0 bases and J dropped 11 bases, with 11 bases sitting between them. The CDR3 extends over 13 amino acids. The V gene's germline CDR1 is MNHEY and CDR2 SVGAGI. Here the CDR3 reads CASSYSPTDQQFF. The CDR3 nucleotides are TGTGCCAGCAGTTACTCCCCGACAGATCAGCAGTTCTTC.

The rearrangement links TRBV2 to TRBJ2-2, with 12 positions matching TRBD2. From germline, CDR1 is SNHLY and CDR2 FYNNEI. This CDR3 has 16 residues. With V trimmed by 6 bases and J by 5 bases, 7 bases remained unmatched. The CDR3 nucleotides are TGTGCCAGCAGGGGAACACTAGCGGGGGGAACCGGGGAGCTGTTTTTT. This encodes CASRGTLAGGTGELFF.

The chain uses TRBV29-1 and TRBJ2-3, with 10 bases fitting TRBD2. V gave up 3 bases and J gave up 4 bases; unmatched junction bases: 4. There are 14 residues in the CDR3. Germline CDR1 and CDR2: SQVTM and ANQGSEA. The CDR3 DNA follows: TGCAGCGTTGAGGGGACTAGCGTTTCAGATACGCAGTATTTT. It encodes CSVEGTSVSDTQYF.

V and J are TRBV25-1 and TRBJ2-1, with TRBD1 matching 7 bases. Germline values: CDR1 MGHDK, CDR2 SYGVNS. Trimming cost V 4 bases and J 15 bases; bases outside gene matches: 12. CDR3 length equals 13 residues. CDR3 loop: CASSAAQGRMRFF. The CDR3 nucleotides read TGTGCCAGCAGTGCAGCACAGGGGCGGATGAGGTTCTTC.

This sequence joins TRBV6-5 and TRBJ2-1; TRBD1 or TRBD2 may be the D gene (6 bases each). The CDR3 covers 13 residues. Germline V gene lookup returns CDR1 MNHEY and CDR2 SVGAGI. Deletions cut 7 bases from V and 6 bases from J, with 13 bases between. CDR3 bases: TGTGCCAGCATCCGGGGGCCTACCAATGAGCAGTTCTTC. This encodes CASIRGPTNEQFF.

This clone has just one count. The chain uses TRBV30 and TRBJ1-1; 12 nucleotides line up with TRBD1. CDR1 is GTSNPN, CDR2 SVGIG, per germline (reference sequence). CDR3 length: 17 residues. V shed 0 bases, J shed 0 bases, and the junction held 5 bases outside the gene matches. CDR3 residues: CAWSVRDRGRLNTEAFF. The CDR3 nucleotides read TGTGCCTGGAGTGTGCGGGACAGGGGGCGTCTGAACACTGAAGCTTTCTTT.

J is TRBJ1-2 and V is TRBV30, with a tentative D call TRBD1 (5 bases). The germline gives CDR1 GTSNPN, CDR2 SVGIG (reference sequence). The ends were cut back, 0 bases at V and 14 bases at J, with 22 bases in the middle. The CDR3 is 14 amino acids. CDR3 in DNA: TGTGCCTGGAGTGTTGGCGGGGCCCAGGGATCGGATACCTTC. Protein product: CAWSVGGAQGSDTF.

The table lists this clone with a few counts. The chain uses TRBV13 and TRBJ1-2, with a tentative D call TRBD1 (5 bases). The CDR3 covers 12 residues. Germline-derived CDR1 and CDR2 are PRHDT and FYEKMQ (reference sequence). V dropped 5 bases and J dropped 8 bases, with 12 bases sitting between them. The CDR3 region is CASSLRDRGYTF. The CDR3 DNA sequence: TGTGCCAGCAGCCTCCGGGACCGAGGCTACACCTTC.

The CDR3 sequence is CAWSVPSSTEAFF. Here the CDR3 DNA reads TGTGCCTGGAGTGTCCCCTCAAGCACTGAAGCTTTCTTT. The chain combines TRBV30 with TRBJ1-1; the D is unclear. The V and J ends lost 0 bases and 4 bases respectively, with 9 bases between them. CDR3 length: 13 amino acids. The V gene's germline CDR1 is GTSNPN and CDR2 SVGIG (reference sequence).

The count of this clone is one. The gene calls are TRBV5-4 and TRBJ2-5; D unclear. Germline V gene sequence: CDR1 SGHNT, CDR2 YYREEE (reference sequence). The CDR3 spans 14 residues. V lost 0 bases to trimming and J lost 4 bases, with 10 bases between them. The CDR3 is CASSLDLGPETQYF. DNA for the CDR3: TGTGCCAGCAGCTTGGATCTGGGCCCAGAGACCCAGTACTTC.

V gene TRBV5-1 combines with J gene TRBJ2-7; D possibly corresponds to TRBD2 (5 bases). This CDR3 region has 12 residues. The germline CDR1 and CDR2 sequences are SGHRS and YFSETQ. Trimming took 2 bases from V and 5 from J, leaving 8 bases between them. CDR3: CASSFTGNEQYF. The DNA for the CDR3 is TGCGCCAGCAGCTTTACCGGGAACGAGCAGTACTTC.

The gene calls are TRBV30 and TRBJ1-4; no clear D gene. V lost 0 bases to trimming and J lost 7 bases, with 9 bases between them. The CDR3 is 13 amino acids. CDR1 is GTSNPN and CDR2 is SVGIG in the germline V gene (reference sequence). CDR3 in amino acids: CAWSVRAGEKLFF. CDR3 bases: TGTGCCTGGAGTGTACGGGCAGGTGAAAAACTGTTTTTT.

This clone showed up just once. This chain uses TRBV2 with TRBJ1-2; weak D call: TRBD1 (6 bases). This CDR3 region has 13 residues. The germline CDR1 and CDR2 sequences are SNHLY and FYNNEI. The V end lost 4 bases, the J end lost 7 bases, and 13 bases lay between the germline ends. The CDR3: CASSAGAPSGYTF. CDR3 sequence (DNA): TGTGCCAGCAGTGCAGGGGCCCCTAGTGGCTACACCTTC.